The 18 T cell receptor beta chains below all came from one sample that was sequenced in a study of cytomegalovirus exposure and HLA in healthy donors. Produced via immunoSEQ multiplex PCR; TCRdb's table is partial and in-frame only. The data show about 73,000 clones, with 90% to 95% seen just once and approximately 3.4% held by the top ten. Sequenced sample: PBMCs. The receptors derive from a young man in good health and CMV-seronegative.

The rearrangement joins TRBV19 to TRBJ2-3, with 9 bases aligning to TRBD1. V was pared by 10 bases and J by 8 bases, with 13 bases of the junction left unmatched. Looked up from germline, CDR1 is LNHDA and CDR2 is SQIVND (reference sequence). CDR3 length equals 14 residues. The CDR3 DNA reads as TGTGCCACCGAACAGGGACAGGGTTTCCCTACGCAGTATTTT. Its translation is CATEQGQGFPTQYF.

This clone appeared a single time. V gene TRBV5-1 combines with J gene TRBJ2-7, with a possible D match to TRBD1 (6 bases). V lost 4 bases to trimming and J lost 1 base, with 12 bases between them. The CDR3 spans 14 residues. Germline assignment: CDR1 SGHRS and CDR2 YFSETQ. CDR3 DNA sequence: TGCGCCAGCAGCCCCCGACAGGATTCCTACGAGCAGTACTTC. It codes for CASSPRQDSYEQYF.

The genes are TRBV15 and TRBJ2-3; the D gene is possibly TRBD2 (5 bases). The germline V gene encodes CDR1 LNHNV and CDR2 YYDKDF (reference sequence). The CDR3 is 15 amino acids. Trimming shortened V by 1 base and J by 3 bases, and 11 bases separated the two germline ends. The DNA for the CDR3 is TGTGCCACCAGCAGAGGACCCACTAGAACAGATACGCAGTATTTT. Its protein product is CATSRGPTRTDTQYF.

The chain uses TRBV13 and TRBJ2-5; the match to TRBD1 covers 7 bases. The CDR3 consists of 15 residues. After removal of 4 bases from V and 2 bases from J, the junction contained 7 bases not matched to a gene. Germline-derived CDR1 and CDR2 are PRHDT and FYEKMQ (reference sequence). Written as DNA, the CDR3 is TGTGCCAGCAGCTCATGGAGACAGGGACAAGAGACCCAGTACTTC. This gives the protein CASSSWRQGQETQYF. Complete variable domain (other parts from reference TRBV13 and TRBJ2-5): AAGVIQSPRHLIKEKRETATLKCYPIPRHDTVYWYQQGPGQDPQFLISFYEKMQSDKGSIPDRFSAQQFSDYHSELNMSSLELGDSALYFCASSSWRQGQETQYFGPGTRLLVL.

As for this clone: Other DNA sequences of this sample code for an identical CDR3. The chain employs TRBV28 and TRBJ2-3, with a tentative D call TRBD1 (6 bases). V was cut by 5 bases and J by 2 bases, with 14 bases left in between. This CDR3 region has 15 residues. Germline V CDR1 and CDR2: MDHEN, SYDVKM. CDR3: CASSLRTEVTDTQYF. CDR3 nucleotide sequence: TGTGCCAGCAGTCTACGGACAGAAGTCACAGATACGCAGTATTTT.

Only one count was recorded for this clone. The rearrangement uses TRBV9 and TRBJ2-1; 16 bases line up with TRBD2. Trimming cost V 4 bases and J 4 bases; bases outside gene matches: 14. This CDR3 spans 20 amino acids. Germline V lookup: CDR1 SGDLS, CDR2 YYNGEE. The CDR3 region is CASSLDLGTSGGAGYNEQFF. The DNA for the CDR3 is TGTGCCAGCAGCCTCGATCTTGGGACTAGCGGGGGGGCGGGATACAATGAGCAGTTCTTC.

The chain links TRBV25-1 to TRBJ2-2, with D possibly TRBD1 on 6 matching bases. CDR3 length equals 16 residues. Germline V lookup: CDR1 MGHDK, CDR2 SYGVNS. V was shortened by 1 base and J by 4 bases, with 13 bases between the two germline ends. The CDR3 nucleotides read TGTGCCAGCAGTGAATTTGTGACAGGAGGCACCGGGGAGCTGTTTTTT. Its translation is CASSEFVTGGTGELFF.

V is TRBV5-1 and J is TRBJ2-5; possible D gene TRBD1, 5 bases. Trimming took off 0 bases at V and 9 bases at J, with 15 bases between the two ends. In germline, CDR1 is SGHRS, CDR2 YFSETQ. This CDR3 has 14 residues. The CDR3 region has the DNA TGCGCCAGCAGCTTGGAGGGCAGGGTTGAAGCCCAGTACTTC. This codes for CASSLEGRVEAQYF.

The V gene is TRBV18, the J gene TRBJ1-2; 10 nucleotides match TRBD1. From germline, CDR1 is KGHSH and CDR2 LQKENI. CDR3 length: 15 amino acids. With V trimmed by 5 bases and J by 3 bases, 6 bases remained unmatched. DNA of the CDR3: TGTGCCAGCTCATCGGGACAGGGGTTCGACTATGGCTACACCTTC. Translation gives CASSSGQGFDYGYTF.

This clone appeared once. The chain recombines TRBV29-1 with TRBJ2-1, with D maybe TRBD2 (5 bases). The CDR3 totals 15 residues. Trimming removed 3 bases from V and 2 bases from J, with 14 bases in between. Germline lookup yields CDR1 SQVTM and CDR2 ANQGSEA. The DNA of the CDR3 is TGCAGCGTTGATCTCGGGATTCAGGCCTACAATGAGCAGTTCTTC. This translates into CSVDLGIQAYNEQFF.

The chain links TRBV18 to TRBJ1-2, with 10 positions matching TRBD1. Germline loops: CDR1 KGHSH, CDR2 LQKENI. This CDR3 contains 15 residues. The junction had 5 bases not matched to a gene; V was cut back by 3 bases and J by 4 bases. The CDR3 protein is CASSPGDRGGYGYTF. CDR3 sequence (DNA): TGTGCCAGCTCACCCGGGGACAGGGGTGGCTATGGCTACACCTTC.

The rearrangement links TRBV20-1 to TRBJ1-1; 8 nucleotides agree with TRBD1. The junction had 7 bases not matched to a gene; V was cut back by 5 bases and J by 11 bases. The CDR3 is made up of 11 amino acids. In germline, CDR1 is DFQATT, CDR2 SNEGSKA (reference sequence). CDR3 protein: CSARDRSSAFF. In DNA form, the CDR3 reads TGCAGTGCTCGGGACAGGTCTTCTGCTTTCTTT.

This chain connects TRBV14 to TRBJ2-7; perhaps TRBD1 as D (6 bases). The V end lost 4 bases, the J end lost 7 bases, and 17 bases lay between the germline ends. There are 14 residues in the CDR3. Per the germline V gene, CDR1 is SGHDN and CDR2 is FVKESK. CDR3 sequence (DNA): TGTGCCAGCAGCCTTGGCAGGGGTCAGCAGGAGCAGTACTTC. Translating gives CASSLGRGQQEQYF. Together with reference TRBV14 and TRBJ2-7, the CDR3 gives the full variable domain: EAGVTQFPSHSVIEKGQTVTLRCDPISGHDNLYWYRRVMGKEIKFLLHFVKESKQDESGMPNNRFLAERTGGTYSTLKVQPAELEDSGVYFCASSLGRGQQEQYFGPGTRLTVT.

The chain has TRBV7-9 and TRBJ2-3, with TRBD2 identical over 11 bases. The CDR3 is 16 amino acids. CDR1 is SEHNR, CDR2 FQNEAQ, per germline (reference sequence). Unmatched junction bases numbered 7, after V lost 3 bases and J lost 5 bases. The CDR3, as DNA: TGTGCCAGCAGCTTTAGGTTAGCGGGGGGGAGAGATACGCAGTATTTT. Its protein is CASSFRLAGGRDTQYF. The full variable domain, its missing parts supplied by reference TRBV7-9 and TRBJ2-3, is DTGVSQNPRHKITKRGQNVTFRCDPISEHNRLYWYRQTLGQGPEFLTYFQNEAQLEKSRLLSDRFSAERPKGSFSTLEIQRTEQGDSAMYLCASSFRLAGGRDTQYFGPGTRLTVL.

The chain carries TRBV4-3 and TRBJ1-2; a possible D gene is TRBD1 (6 bases). This CDR3 contains 16 residues. V lost 0 bases to trimming and J lost 4 bases, with 15 bases between them. Per the germline V gene, CDR1 is LGHNA and CDR2 is YSLEER. The CDR3 nucleotides are TGCGCCAGCAGCCAAGATATCGGGCAGGGGACCTATGGCTACACCTTC. It codes for CASSQDIGQGTYGYTF.

V gene TRBV27 combines with J gene TRBJ1-1; D might be TRBD1 (6 bases). The CDR3 spans 14 residues. Trimming shortened V by 4 bases and J by 1 base, and 10 bases separated the two germline ends. Germline CDR1 is MNHEY and CDR2 is SMNVEV (reference sequence). The CDR3 region is CASSSRTANTEAFF. The CDR3 nucleotides read TGTGCCAGCAGTTCACGGACAGCGAACACTGAAGCTTTCTTT.

The V gene is TRBV19, the J gene TRBJ2-7; maybe TRBD1 (5 bases). Per germline, CDR1 LNHDA and CDR2 SQIVND (reference sequence). V lost 5 bases, J lost 1 base, and 9 bases lay in between. The CDR3 extends over 13 amino acids. The CDR3 reads CASSSGLSYEQYF. CDR3 bases: TGTGCCAGTAGTTCAGGGTTATCCTACGAGCAGTACTTC.

V and J are TRBV7-6 and TRBJ2-1; TRBD2 aligns across 12 bases. Unmatched junction bases numbered 3, after V lost 0 bases and J lost 3 bases. Germline CDR1 reads SGHVS; CDR2 reads FNYEAQ. The CDR3 sequence is 17 residues long. CDR3 sequence: CASSLATSGGIYNEQFF. CDR3 in DNA: TGTGCCAGCAGCTTAGCCACTAGCGGGGGGATCTACAATGAGCAGTTCTTC.